Below are 28 T cell receptor beta chains sequenced from a single sample in a study of tissue T cells after allogeneic stem cell transplantation. The assay was immunoSEQ multiplex PCR, and TCRdb's table has in-frame clones only and misses some. The sample gives about 5,700 clones, 45% to 55% of which show up once; about 15% is in the top ten. Specified time point: mouse harvest day 14 after allogeneic transplant. Each mouse received 10^7 T-cell-depleted marrow cells plus 10^6 splenic CD5+ T cells by tail vein. What was sequenced was gut tissue. These receptors were taken from a female BALB/c mouse given C57BL/6 T cells with graft-versus-host disease after an allogeneic hematopoietic cell transplant.

This clone turned up a few times. Mouse germline and gene names are used. Read sequence stops 1 residue before the CDR3 end, and the germline J gene provides the missing end. V gene TRBV13-2 combines with J gene TRBJ1-3, with TRBD1 as a possible D gene (5 bases). This CDR3 is built from 14 residues. The germline V gene has CDR1 NNHNN and CDR2 SYGAGS (reference sequence). The ends were cut back, 5 bases at V and 1 base at J, with 10 bases in the middle. Incomplete CDR3 DNA: TGTGCCAGCGGGGAGGCAGGGTCTGGAAATACGCTCTAT. Encoded protein: CASGEAGSGNTLY. The entire CDR3 protein reads CASGEAGSGNTLYF.

For this clone: Gene names are the mouse ones. The read terminates 1 residue before the CDR3 end, so the remaining end is supplied by the germline J gene. The chain has TRBV5 and TRBJ1-4; TRBD1 aligns across 7 bases. The CDR3 loop spans 15 amino acids. The V and J ends lost 1 base and 4 bases, in that order; junction bases with no gene match: 3. Germline-derived CDR1 and CDR2 are LGHNA and YNLKQL (reference sequence). Here the CDR3 reads CASSQGQGNNERLFF. The part of the CDR3 DNA that was read is TGTGCCAGCAGCCAAGGACAGGGCAACAACGAAAGATTATTT.

Only a few counts were recorded for this clone. Gene names refer to mouse genes. With the read ending 1 residue before the CDR3 end, the germline J gene is used to fill in that end. The J gene is TRBJ2-1, the V gene TRBV26; no clear D gene. The CDR3 is 10 amino acids. The V end lost 4 bases, the J end lost 6 bases, and 1 base lay between the germline ends. CDR1 KGHPV and CDR2 FQNQEV come from the germline V gene (reference sequence). The CDR3 bases that were read are TGTGCCAGCAGTCGTGCTGAGCAGTTC. Its protein product is CASSRAEQF. The whole CDR3 sequence reads CASSRAEQFF.

This clone was detected only a few times. These gene names are mouse names. The read ends 1 residue shy of where the CDR3 ends; the end is completed using the germline J gene. This chain joins TRBV26 and TRBJ2-1, with TRBD1 identical over 7 bases. The CDR3 loop spans 14 amino acids. Trimming at V came to 2 bases and at J to 3 bases, leaving 1 base not matched to a gene. Per germline, CDR1 KGHPV and CDR2 FQNQEV (reference sequence). The CDR3 protein is CASSLAGGYAEQFF. Partial CDR3 DNA: TGTGCCAGCAGTCTGGCAGGGGGCTATGCTGAGCAGTTC. The variable domain in full, with the rest retrieved from reference TRBV26 and TRBJ2-1, is NSKVIQTPRYLVKGQGQKAKMRCIPEKGHPVVFWYQQNKNNEFKFLINFQNQEVLQQIDMTEKRFSAECPSNSPCSLEIQSSEAGDSALYLCASSLAGGYAEQFFGPGTRLTVL.

Worth noting for this clone: Here the gene names and germline are mouse. The read is 1 residue too short to cover the CDR3 end, so that end is filled in from the germline J gene. V gene TRBV13-1 combines with J gene TRBJ2-7, with 10 bases aligning to TRBD2. J lost 7 bases, V lost 4 bases, and 5 bases had no gene match. The germline gives CDR1 NSHNY, CDR2 SYGAGN. This CDR3 is built from 13 residues. Incomplete CDR3 DNA: TGTGCCAGCAGTCCTGGGGGGGCGCGGGAACAGTAC. Translating it yields CASSPGGAREQY. The whole CDR3 sequence is CASSPGGAREQYF.

This clone was seen only a few times. The gene symbols are mouse symbols. The CDR3 end lies 1 residue beyond the end of the read and is filled in from the germline J gene. This chain joins TRBV12-1 and TRBJ2-7, with D perhaps assigned TRBD1 or TRBD2 (6 bases each). Germline V gene data show CDR1 as SGHSN and CDR2 as HYEKVE. The germline V and J ends were trimmed by 4 bases and 7 bases, with 13 bases remaining between them. The CDR3 contains 12 residues. The sequenced part of the CDR3 DNA is TGTGCCAGCTCCACCGGGGGCAGAGAACAGTAC. This sequence encodes CASSTGGREQY. The full-length CDR3 reads as CASSTGGREQYF.

A word on this clone: The listed genes are named as in mouse. The read stops 1 residue short of the end of the CDR3; the missing end is completed from the germline J gene. This sequence joins TRBV19 and TRBJ1-4; unclear D gene. Germline CDR1 reads FNHDT; CDR2 reads SITEND (reference sequence). The CDR3 extends over 13 amino acids. V was pared by 9 bases and J by 4 bases, with 13 bases between. CDR3: CAKGGRGNERLFF. The sequenced part of the CDR3 DNA is TGTGCCAAGGGCGGACGGGGCAACGAAAGATTATTT.

To note about this clone: Gene and germline names: mouse. Partial CDR3 DNA: TGTGCCTGGAGTTGGGGGGGCGGTCAAAACACCTTGTAC. Translated: CAWSWGGGQNTLY. The whole CDR3 sequence reads CAWSWGGGQNTLYF. J is TRBJ2-4 and V is TRBV31, with TRBD2 matching 9 bases. The read ends 1 residue before the CDR3 terminus; that terminus is restored from the germline J gene. CDR1 GKSSPN and CDR2 SITVG come from the germline V gene. CDR3 length: 14 residues. The trim removed 2 bases at V and 1 base at J, leaving 1 base unmatched. Variable domain in full (rest from reference TRBV31 and TRBJ2-4): AQTIHQWPVAEIKAVGSPLSLGCTIKGKSSPNLYWYWQATGGTLQQLFYSITVGQVESVVQLNLSASRPKDDQFILSTEKLLLSHSGFYLCAWSWGGGQNTLYFGAGTRLSVL.

About this clone itself: Gene labels here are mouse ones. The sequenced fragment ends 1 residue before the CDR3 boundary, so the rest is inferred from the germline J gene. The chain links TRBV23 to TRBJ2-4; TRBD1 was called by the table and not checked on the DNA. The V gene's germline CDR1 is KGHTA and CDR2 FQNQQP. The CDR3 has 11 residues. Here the CDR3 reads CSSSHRNTLYF. The DNA read from the CDR3 is TGCTCCAGCAGTCACAGGAACACCTTGTAC. Based on the CDR3 plus reference TRBV23 and TRBJ2-4, the full variable domain is DAAVTQKPRYLIKMKGQEAEMKCIPEKGHTAVFWYQQKQSKELKFLIYFQNQQPLDQIDMVKERFSAVCPSSSLCSLGIRTCEAEDSALYLCSSSHRNTLYFGAGTRLSVL.

Comments on this clone: The listed genes are named as in mouse. The read falls 1 residue short of the CDR3 end, and the missing part is taken from the germline J gene. The V call is TRBV26, the J call TRBJ2-5; 9 nucleotides align to TRBD2. This CDR3 is 15 amino acids long. V lost 4 bases, J lost 2 bases, and 4 bases stayed unmatched. Germline V gene sequence: CDR1 KGHPV, CDR2 FQNQEV (reference sequence). CDR3 sequence reads: CASSRLGGGQDTQYF. The covered CDR3 bases are TGTGCCAGCAGTCGGCTGGGGGGGGGCCAAGACACCCAGTAC.

This clone has only a few counts. Genes and germline are mouse. The CDR3 is cut off 1 residue early in the read; its end comes from the germline J gene. The V call is TRBV3, the J call TRBJ1-3; unclear D gene. The ends were cut back, 1 base at V and 0 bases at J, with 4 bases in the middle. Germline V gives CDR1 SNHLY, CDR2 FYNGKV (reference sequence). The CDR3 has 14 residues. The CDR3 sequence is CASSLVNSGNTLYF. The sequenced part of the CDR3 DNA is TGTGCCAGCAGCTTAGTCAATTCTGGAAATACGCTCTAT.

In the case of this clone: The listed genes are named as in mouse. The CDR3 end lies 1 residue beyond the end of the read and is filled in from the germline J gene. The identical CDR3 is also encoded by other nucleotide sequences in the sample. The chain recombines TRBV12-2 with TRBJ1-4, with 7 bases fitting TRBD1. Germline lookup yields CDR1 SGHLS and CDR2 HYDKME. With V trimmed by 2 bases and J by 2 bases, 1 base remained unmatched. This CDR3 is 14 amino acids long. The CDR3: CASSPQGSNERLFF. CDR3 bases read: TGTGCCAGCTCTCCACAGGGGTCCAACGAAAGATTATTT.

With respect to this clone: Gene names and germline match the mouse. Partial CDR3 DNA: TGTGCCAGCAGTCGCAGGGGAGGAAACACCTTGTAC. Amino acid sequence: CASSRRGGNTLY. The complete CDR3 protein is CASSRRGGNTLYF. The chain combines TRBV26 with TRBJ2-4, with D possibly TRBD1 on 6 matching bases. The read ends 1 residue shy of where the CDR3 ends; the end is completed using the germline J gene. The V gene's germline CDR1 is KGHPV and CDR2 FQNQEV (reference sequence). Deletions cut 4 bases from V and 5 bases from J, with 10 bases between. The CDR3 is made up of 13 amino acids.

Regarding this clone: Germline and genes: mouse. The read finishes 1 residue shy of the CDR3 end, and the germline J gene is used to complete it. This chain connects TRBV13-2 to TRBJ2-5, with a tentative D call TRBD1 (5 bases). Germline CDR1 is NNHNN and CDR2 is SYGAGS (reference sequence). V lost 1 base and J 4 bases, leaving 10 bases between the germline ends. The CDR3 runs to 14 residues. The part of the CDR3 DNA that was read is TGTGCCAGCGGTGATTCAGGGTGGGAAGACACCCAGTAC. Its protein is CASGDSGWEDTQY. The entire CDR3 reads CASGDSGWEDTQYF.

With regard to this clone: These gene names are mouse names. The observed sequence ends 1 residue before the CDR3 terminus, with the missing tail filled in from the germline J gene. The gene calls are TRBV26 and TRBJ2-1; 9 positions agree with TRBD2. The CDR3 runs 14 residues. J gave up 4 bases and V 6 bases, and 4 bases lay outside the gene matches. Germline CDR1 is KGHPV and CDR2 is FQNQEV (reference sequence). The sequenced CDR3 bases are TGTGCCAGCAGACGACTGGGGGTTTATGCTGAGCAGTTC. Protein: CASRRLGVYAEQF. The entire CDR3 reads CASRRLGVYAEQFF.

With respect to this clone: Gene names and germline refer to mouse. The CDR3 sequence: CASSLLGSAETLYF. CDR3 DNA, as far as it was read: TGTGCCAGCTCTCTTCTGGGTAGTGCAGAAACGCTGTAT. V usage is TRBV12-1 and J usage is TRBJ2-3; weak D call: TRBD2 (5 bases). The read terminates 1 residue before the CDR3 end, so the remaining end is supplied by the germline J gene. V was clipped by 1 base and J by 0 bases, with 7 bases between them. Germline V lookup: CDR1 SGHSN, CDR2 HYEKVE. The CDR3 has 14 amino acids.

By proportion, this clone is medium-sized. Gene names are the mouse ones. The read terminates 1 residue ahead of where the CDR3 ends, so the germline J gene completes it. The rearrangement uses TRBV5 and TRBJ2-7, with 8 bases fitting TRBD2. From germline, CDR1 is LGHNA and CDR2 YNLKQL (reference sequence). The CDR3 loop spans 14 amino acids. V lost 0 bases and J lost 7; bases outside the gene matches: 5. The part of the CDR3 DNA that was read is TGTGCCAGCAGCCAAGATGGGGGGGGCTGGGAACAGTAC. The encoded protein is CASSQDGGGWEQY. The full CDR3 protein reads CASSQDGGGWEQYF.

By share of the sample, this clone is large (0.1 to 1%). Gene labels here are mouse ones. The read is 1 residue too short to cover the CDR3 end, so that end is filled in from the germline J gene. This chain links TRBV16 with TRBJ2-3, with D uncertain. The length of the CDR3 is 12 residues. Germline V gene lookup returns CDR1 SGHSA and CDR2 FRNQAP. V was trimmed by 0 bases and J by 4 bases, leaving 2 bases between them. The CDR3 spells CASSLDTETLYF. The CDR3 bases that were read are TGTGCAAGCAGCTTAGATACAGAAACGCTGTAT.

Turning to this clone: Gene names are mouse gene names. The missing CDR3 end, 1 residue past where the read stops, is filled in from the germline J gene. The V gene is TRBV13-2, the J gene TRBJ2-3; 10 bases fit TRBD2. Trimming at V came to 4 bases and at J to 0 bases, leaving 2 bases not matched to a gene. Per the germline V gene, CDR1 is NNHNN and CDR2 is SYGAGS (reference sequence). The CDR3 extends over 15 amino acids. CDR3 DNA, as far as it was read: TGTGCCAGCGGTCACTGGGGGGGGAGTGCAGAAACGCTGTAT. Its translation is CASGHWGGSAETLY. The CDR3 in its entirety is CASGHWGGSAETLYF.

With respect to this clone: An end of the junction does not agree with germline; a read error may underlie this. Genes and germline come from the mouse. The read terminates 1 residue before the CDR3 end, so the remaining end is supplied by the germline J gene. The genes are TRBV13-2 and TRBJ2-7; D call uncertain. The CDR3 sequence is 12 residues long. Germline V CDR1 and CDR2: NNHNN, SYGAGS (reference sequence). The sequenced CDR3 bases are TGTGCCAGCAGTGATAGTTCCTATGAACAGTAC. This gives the protein CASSDSSYEQY. The whole CDR3 protein is CASSDSSYEQYF.

Only a few counts were recorded for this clone. Gene and germline names: mouse. The read is 1 residue too short to cover the CDR3 end, so that end is filled in from the germline J gene. The chain carries TRBV3 and TRBJ1-2; possible D gene TRBD1, 6 bases. The CDR3 is 13 amino acids. Deletions cut 2 bases from V and 2 bases from J, with 6 bases between. Germline assignment: CDR1 SNHLY and CDR2 FYNGKV (reference sequence). The sequenced part of the CDR3 DNA is TGTGCCAGCAGCTTACAGGGGAACTCCGACTACACC. Protein: CASSLQGNSDYT. The CDR3 in full is CASSLQGNSDYTF.

Concerning this clone itself: Gene names follow the mouse nomenclature. The read ends 1 residue early relative to the CDR3; the germline J gene fills the gap. The chain carries TRBV26 and TRBJ2-1, with a tentative D call TRBD1 (6 bases). CDR1 and CDR2 from the germline V gene are KGHPV and FQNQEV (reference sequence). This CDR3 has 11 amino acids. Trimming shortened V by 5 bases and J by 10 bases, and 9 bases separated the two germline ends. The CDR3: CASSSGTEQFF. Incomplete CDR3 DNA: TGTGCCAGCAGTTCCGGGACAGAGCAGTTC. Together with reference TRBV26 and TRBJ2-1, the CDR3 gives the full variable domain: NSKVIQTPRYLVKGQGQKAKMRCIPEKGHPVVFWYQQNKNNEFKFLINFQNQEVLQQIDMTEKRFSAECPSNSPCSLEIQSSEAGDSALYLCASSSGTEQFFGPGTRLTVL.

Regarding this clone: Any gene name here is a mouse gene name. The sequenced part of the CDR3 DNA is TGTGCCAGCAGCCAAGAAGACGAACAGTAC. This sequence encodes CASSQEDEQY. The full CDR3 is CASSQEDEQYF. The gene calls are TRBV5 and TRBJ2-7; D is uncertain. The read gets to within 1 residue of the CDR3 end, and the germline J gene fills in the rest. CDR3 length: 11 amino acids. V lost 0 bases, J lost 7 bases, and 4 bases lay in between. Germline CDR1 reads LGHNA; CDR2 reads YNLKQL (reference sequence).

For this clone: Here the gene names and germline are mouse. The CDR3 goes on 1 residue after the read ends, and that part is filled in from the germline J gene. The V and J genes are TRBV26 and TRBJ2-2; TRBD1 matches at 7 bases. The V segment lost 2 bases and the J segment 1 base; nucleotides outside the gene matches: 1. The CDR3 contains 15 residues. The germline V gene encodes CDR1 KGHPV and CDR2 FQNQEV (reference sequence). CDR3 protein: CASSLAGGNTGQLYF. CDR3 bases read: TGTGCCAGCAGTCTGGCAGGGGGAAACACCGGGCAGCTCTAC.

A word on this clone: The listed genes are named as in mouse. The CDR3 goes on 1 residue after the read ends, and that part is filled in from the germline J gene. This chain uses TRBV26 with TRBJ2-4; 8 nucleotides agree with TRBD2. The CDR3 is 15 amino acids. The junction had 4 bases not matched to a gene; V was cut back by 2 bases and J by 3 bases. Per the germline V gene, CDR1 is KGHPV and CDR2 is FQNQEV (reference sequence). CDR3 residues: CASSLDWGWQNTLYF. Partial CDR3 DNA: TGTGCCAGCAGTCTGGACTGGGGTTGGCAAAACACCTTGTAC. Based on the CDR3 plus reference TRBV26 and TRBJ2-4, the full variable domain is NSKVIQTPRYLVKGQGQKAKMRCIPEKGHPVVFWYQQNKNNEFKFLINFQNQEVLQQIDMTEKRFSAECPSNSPCSLEIQSSEAGDSALYLCASSLDWGWQNTLYFGAGTRLSVL.

On this clone itself: Gene names are mouse gene names. The CDR3 is cut off 1 residue early in the read; its end comes from the germline J gene. This chain links TRBV3 with TRBJ2-5; 7 positions match TRBD1. Losses at the gene ends were 5 bases for V and 8 bases for J; bases not matched to a gene: 1. This CDR3 comprises 11 residues. Germline CDR1 SNHLY, CDR2 FYNGKV (reference sequence). CDR3 bases read: TGTGCCAGCAGCCGACAGGGCACCCAGTAC. Its protein is CASSRQGTQY. The full CDR3 protein is CASSRQGTQYF.

The table lists this clone with a few counts. Gene names are mouse gene names. The read ends 1 residue shy of where the CDR3 ends; the end is completed using the germline J gene. The chain has TRBV4 and TRBJ2-1, with TRBD2 identical over 11 bases. After removal of 5 bases from V and 3 bases from J, the junction contained 6 bases not matched to a gene. The CDR3 has 16 residues. CDR1 and CDR2 (germline): LGHDT, YNNKQL (reference sequence). The CDR3 DNA, read in part, is TGTGCCAGCAGCAAAAGACTGGGGGGGTTCTATGCTGAGCAGTTC. It is translated as CASSKRLGGFYAEQF. The complete CDR3 sequence is CASSKRLGGFYAEQFF.

Note on this clone: These gene names are mouse names. Read data end 1 residue before the CDR3 end; the end is taken from the germline J gene. The chain links TRBV26 to TRBJ2-4; a possible D gene is TRBD1 (5 bases). The germline gives CDR1 KGHPV, CDR2 FQNQEV (reference sequence). Trimming cost V 4 bases and J 0 bases, with 8 bases left between them. The CDR3 is made up of 14 amino acids. The CDR3 region is CASSPDSSQNTLYF. The CDR3 DNA, read in part, is TGTGCCAGCAGTCCAGACAGTAGTCAAAACACCTTGTAC.